What follows are 16 T cell receptor beta chains derived from one specimen sequenced in a study of T-cell reconstitution after alpha-beta-depleted transplantation in children. A library of TCRbeta sequences, prepared with unique molecular identifiers, was generated. TCRdb independently ran MiXCR on the PCR reads; one entry per CDR3 protein. The sample has approximately 520,000 distinct CDR3 sequences, around a third seen once. Source: PBMCs from the stem cell graft donor, taken from the stem cell graft. The receptors come from a human donor who donated a stem cell graft to a child with aplastic anemia.

The J gene is TRBJ2-2, the V gene TRBV5-1; 8 bases match TRBD2. The CDR3 totals 16 residues. Germline assignment: CDR1 SGHRS and CDR2 YFSETQ. Trimming removed 7 bases from V and 6 bases from J; junction bases left unmatched: 14. CDR3 residues: CASSILAGYNSGELFF. As DNA, the CDR3 is TGCGCCAGCTCTATCCTAGCGGGTTATAATTCCGGGGAGCTGTTTTTT.

The V and J genes are TRBV9 and TRBJ2-1; TRBD2 matches 10 bases. CDR1 and CDR2 from the germline V gene are SGDLS and YYNGEE. Unmatched junction bases numbered 7, after V lost 2 bases and J lost 8 bases. The CDR3 spans 15 residues. CDR3 sequence: CASSVSGRAMDEQFF. DNA of the CDR3: TGTGCCAGCAGCGTCAGCGGGAGGGCCATGGATGAGCAGTTCTTC.

This clonotype came up a few times. V usage is TRBV4-3 and J usage is TRBJ1-1, with D possibly matching TRBD1 (5 bases). The CDR3 consists of 14 residues. The germline CDR1 and CDR2 sequences are LGHNA and YSLEER. The V and J ends lost 1 base and 1 base respectively, with 7 bases between them. In nucleotides, the CDR3 is TGCGCCAGCAGCCAAGGGGGGTGGAACACTGAAGCTTTCTTT. Protein sequence: CASSQGGWNTEAFF.

This chain links TRBV20-1 with TRBJ2-1, with D hard to call. Trimming stripped 6 bases from V and 1 base from J, with 16 bases between. The CDR3 runs to 15 residues. Looked up from germline, CDR1 is DFQATT and CDR2 is SNEGSKA (reference sequence). The CDR3 DNA reads as TGCAGTGCCCCTCGGCATACCGGGTCCTACAATGAGCAGTTCTTC. Translated, it gives CSAPRHTGSYNEQFF.

The chain joins TRBV7-2 to TRBJ2-3; D gene uncertain. CDR1 is SGHTA and CDR2 is FQGNSA in the germline V gene. The CDR3 spans 13 residues. V shed 1 base and J shed 4 bases, with 6 bases lying between them. CDR3: CASSLGVADTQYF. The CDR3 DNA sequence: TGTGCCAGCAGCTTAGGGGTGGCAGATACGCAGTATTTT.

This clonotype was counted between two and nine times. The chain links TRBV27 to TRBJ2-1, with TRBD2 matching over 9 bases. Per the germline V gene, CDR1 is MNHEY and CDR2 is SMNVEV (reference sequence). V lost 3 bases and J lost 7; bases outside the gene matches: 7. There are 15 residues in the CDR3. DNA of the CDR3: TGTGCCAGCAGTTTCAGACTAGCGGTAGGAAATGAGCAGTTCTTC. This encodes CASSFRLAVGNEQFF.

The chain combines TRBV29-1 with TRBJ1-2; 10 bases fit TRBD1. The V gene end was trimmed by 4 bases and the J gene end by 1 base; junction bases not matched to a gene: 3. The CDR3 totals 14 residues. CDR1 SQVTM and CDR2 ANQGSEA come from the germline V gene. For the CDR3, the DNA is TGCAGCGTTGGACAGGGGGCCCTTAACTATGGCTACACCTTC. This translates into CSVGQGALNYGYTF. Together with reference TRBV29-1 and TRBJ1-2, the CDR3 gives the full variable domain: SAVISQKPSRDICQRGTSLTIQCQVDSQVTMMFWYRQQPGQSLTLIATANQGSEATYESGFVIDKFPISRPNLTFSTLTVSNMSPEDSSIYLCSVGQGALNYGYTFGSGTRLTVV.

This clonotype was detected only a few times. The chain carries TRBV5-1 and TRBJ2-3; TRBD2 might be the D (5 bases). The CDR3 length is 13 residues. Trimming took off 6 bases at V and 0 bases at J, with 8 bases between the two ends. Germline CDR1 and CDR2: SGHRS and YFSETQ. CDR3 residues: CASNGESTDTQYF. The CDR3 DNA reads TGCGCCAGCAATGGGGAGAGCACAGATACGCAGTATTTT.

This clonotype was observed a few times. V usage is TRBV4-3 and J usage is TRBJ2-7, with D possibly matching TRBD1 (5 bases). Trimming removed 1 base from V and 4 bases from J, with 14 bases in between. The germline gives CDR1 LGHNA, CDR2 YSLEER. The CDR3 has 15 amino acids. The chain's CDR3 is CASSQVDSSQYEQYF. The DNA for the CDR3 is TGCGCCAGCAGCCAAGTCGACAGTAGTCAGTACGAGCAGTACTTC.

This chain connects TRBV20-1 to TRBJ1-5; 7 positions match TRBD1. CDR3 size: 18 residues. Trimming removed 1 base from V and 0 bases from J; junction bases left unmatched: 12. CDR1 and CDR2 from the germline V gene are DFQATT and SNEGSKA (reference sequence). For the CDR3, the DNA is TGCAGTGCTAGAGCCGGACCGGGACAGACTTTTAGCAATCAGCCCCAGCATTTT. The encoded protein is CSARAGPGQTFSNQPQHF.

CDR3 DNA: TGTGCCAGCAGCCACGAACAAGAGACCCAGTACTTC. It is translated as CASSHEQETQYF. The chain employs TRBV14 and TRBJ2-5, with no clear D. This CDR3 region has 12 residues. Trimming pared 3 bases from V and 2 bases from J, leaving 4 bases between. The V gene's germline CDR1 is SGHDN and CDR2 FVKESK.

The rearrangement uses TRBV6-2 or TRBV6-3 and TRBJ2-1; the D gene is possibly TRBD2 (6 bases). With 7 bases removed from V and 2 bases from J, the gap between germline ends came to 12 bases. This CDR3 is built from 14 residues. Germline loops: CDR1 MNHEY, CDR2 SVGEGT. The CDR3 reads CASIGDLPYNEQFF. For the CDR3, the DNA is TGTGCCAGCATCGGGGACTTACCCTACAATGAGCAGTTCTTC.

This clonotype was found a few times. The chain carries TRBV12-3 or TRBV12-4 and TRBJ2-1; weak D call: TRBD1 (6 bases). The V and J ends lost 1 base and 9 bases respectively, with 10 bases between them. The CDR3 has 13 residues. In DNA form, the CDR3 reads TGTGCCAGCAGTTTAGGACAGGACCCTGAGCAGTTCTTC. It is translated as CASSLGQDPEQFF.

This chain connects TRBV12-3 or TRBV12-4 to TRBJ2-3; D remains unclear. The V and J ends lost 2 bases and 5 bases respectively, with 8 bases between them. CDR3 size: 13 residues. CDR3 amino acids: CASSLLSRDTQYF. The CDR3 nucleotides read TGTGCCAGCAGTTTACTGTCTCGAGATACGCAGTATTTT.

The chain is built from TRBV27 and TRBJ2-1, with 11 bases lining up with TRBD2. Trimming removed 3 bases from V and 8 bases from J; junction bases left unmatched: 6. Germline V gene lookup returns CDR1 MNHEY and CDR2 SMNVEV (reference sequence). The CDR3 spans 15 residues. The CDR3 region is CASSFPGLAVYEQFF. CDR3 nucleotides: TGTGCCAGCAGTTTCCCGGGACTAGCGGTCTATGAGCAGTTCTTC.

The gene calls are TRBV9 and TRBJ1-3, with TRBD1 as a possible D gene (6 bases). The ends were cut back, 3 bases at V and 0 bases at J, with 13 bases in the middle. Germline lookup yields CDR1 SGDLS and CDR2 YYNGEE. The CDR3 has 16 amino acids. Written as DNA, the CDR3 is TGTGCCAGCAGCGAGACGGACAGAACCTCTGGAAACACCATATATTTT. Its translation is CASSETDRTSGNTIYF.